The sequence of this T cell receptor beta chain was determined in a study of vaccination effects on CD4 cells after COVID-19. At the level of the study: Each participant received a vaccine that was either BNT162b2 or mRNA-1273, given as two doses.

Clones were read by immunoSEQ multiplex PCR, and TCRdb kept only the in-frame ones, dropping some. This repertoire shows tens of thousands of clones, about 79% found once; its top ten account for under 12%. A remark on this clone: What it recognizes is unknown.

The ViraFEST assay expanded antigen-specific CD4+ T cells with viral peptide pools before sequencing. CD4+ T cell isolation took place after approximately 11 days of culture. None of these healthy vaccinees had been infected with SARS-CoV-2 before vaccination. Supplemented with 7.5 to 10 IU/ml IL-2 and roughly 10 ug/ml peptides, roughly 2 million PBMC per well were kept in culture. Cultures received IL-2 medium that replaced half the medium on days 3 and 7. The source is a human donor who received a COVID-19 vaccine. Sequences were derived from CD4+ T cells from PBMCs cultured with SARS-CoV-2 spike peptides, sampled before COVID-19 vaccination.

This CDR3 reads CASSHRGVQPQHF. The CDR3, as DNA: TGTGCCAGCAGCCACAGGGGAGTCCAGCCCCAGCATTTT. The J gene is TRBJ1-5, the V gene TRBV3-1 (or the pseudogene TRBV3-2); a possible D gene is TRBD1 (6 bases). V was shortened by 3 bases and J by 7 bases, with 10 bases between the two germline ends. Germline loops: CDR1 LGHDT, CDR2 YNNKEL (reference sequence). This CDR3 has 13 residues.